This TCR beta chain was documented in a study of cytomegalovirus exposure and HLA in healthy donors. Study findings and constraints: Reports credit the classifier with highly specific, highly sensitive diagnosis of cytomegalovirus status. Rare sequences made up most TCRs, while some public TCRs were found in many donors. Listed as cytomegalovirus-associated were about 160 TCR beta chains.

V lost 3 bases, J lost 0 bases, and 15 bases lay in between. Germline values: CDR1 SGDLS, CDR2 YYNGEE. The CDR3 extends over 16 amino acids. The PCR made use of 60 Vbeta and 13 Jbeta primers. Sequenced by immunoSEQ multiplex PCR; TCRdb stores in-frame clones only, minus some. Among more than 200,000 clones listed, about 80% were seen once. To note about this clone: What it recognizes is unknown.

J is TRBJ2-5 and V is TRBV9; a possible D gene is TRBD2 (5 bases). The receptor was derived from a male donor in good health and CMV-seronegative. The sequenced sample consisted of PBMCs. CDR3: CASSAVGEPYQETQYF. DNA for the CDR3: TGTGCCAGCAGCGCGGTGGGAGAGCCCTACCAAGAGACCCAGTACTTC.